This paragraph reports one T cell receptor (beta chain). Its specificity is unknown. The data derive from a study of OX40 agonist ivuxolimab in advanced cancers. Whole-study results and caveats: Expanded clones were, on average, more numerous in CD8+ T cells than in CD4+.

TCRdb's copy holds only in-frame clones and misses some; the assay was immunoSEQ multiplex PCR. The table has 35,000 to 40,000 clones, around 92% seen once. Germline V gene sequence: CDR1 LGHNT, CDR2 FRNRAP. V lost 6 bases and J lost 1; bases outside the gene matches: 7. The CDR3 loop spans 15 amino acids. Sample: CD4+ or CD8+ T cells sorted from blood, taken in a trial of the OX40 agonist ivuxolimab. The chain carries TRBV12-5 and TRBJ1-1; 8 bases fit TRBD1. The receptor comes from an adult with an advanced solid tumor such as melanoma, head and neck, liver or kidney cancer. CDR3 in amino acids: CASGRRQGSNTEAFF. The CDR3 nucleotides read TGTGCTAGTGGGCGACGACAGGGGTCGAACACTGAAGCTTTCTTT.